This T cell receptor (beta chain) was identified in a study of T-cell memory formation after mild COVID-19. Findings of the study overall: Among clones contracting day 15 to 85, CD4/CD8 was balanced, whereas later expanders leaned CD4+.

From 5'RACE with constant-segment primers came TCR alpha and TCR beta cDNA libraries that carried sample barcodes and UMIs. TCRdb analysed the 5' RACE reads with MiXCR anew, one entry per CDR3 protein. The data show under 300,000 distinct CDR3 sequences, 8% to 9.5% seen once. This clonotype was counted ten times or more. The antigen remains undetermined. CDR1 and CDR2 (germline): LNHDA, SQIVND (reference sequence). The V end lost 6 bases, the J end lost 3 bases, and 14 bases lay between the germline ends. The length of the CDR3 is 14 residues. The chain combines TRBV19 with TRBJ2-5; the D call may be TRBD1 or TRBD2 (5 bases each). The clonotype was recovered from a man between 18 and 35 years old who had mild COVID-19 (a few samples of this study predate the infection). Cell type and time point are not known. Material for sequencing was PBMCs or a T cell subset sorted from them (not recorded which). CDR3 nucleotides: TGTGCCAGTAGCGGGGCGTCAGGGAAAGAGACCCAGTACTTC. This gives the protein CASSGASGKETQYF.